This TCR beta chain was identified during a study of OX40 agonist ivuxolimab in advanced cancers. Study details: Patients were infused with ivuxolimab every 2 weeks at 0.01 to 10 mg/kg. Hepatocellular carcinoma, melanoma, renal cell or head and neck cancer was diagnosed in the dose-escalation patients. General observations from the study: CD4+ and CD8+ blood T cells expanded clonally by week 6 at 0.1 to 3.0 mg/kg.

This table comes from immunoSEQ multiplex PCR, and its TCRdb copy is limited to in-frame clones, with some not included. The table includes more than 75,000 clones, more than 75% detected once. From germline, CDR1 is DFQATT and CDR2 SNEGSKA (reference sequence). V was clipped by 3 bases and J by 5 bases, with 5 bases between them. There are 11 residues in the CDR3. This clone was seen a few times. Its antigen is as yet unknown. This sequence was found in an adult with an advanced solid tumor such as melanoma, head and neck, liver or kidney cancer. Specimen: CD4+ or CD8+ T cells sorted from blood, collected in a trial of the OX40 agonist ivuxolimab. The chain carries TRBV20-1 and TRBJ1-5; D not certain. CDR3 nucleotides: TGCAGTGCTAGGTTCGATCAGCCCCAGCATTTT. This translates into CSARFDQPQHF.